The 29 T cell receptor beta chains presented below share a single source sample, sequenced in a study of OX40 agonist ivuxolimab in advanced cancers. Clones were sequenced by immunoSEQ multiplex PCR, and TCRdb holds only the in-frame ones, with some missing. The table lists just over 15,000 clones, around 64% of them singletons. The sequences come from CD4+ or CD8+ T cells sorted from blood, collected in a trial of the OX40 agonist ivuxolimab. The receptors were gathered from an adult with an advanced solid tumor such as melanoma, head and neck, liver or kidney cancer.

The chain combines TRBV6-5 with TRBJ2-3; D is undetermined. CDR3 length: 13 residues. The V gene lost 2 bases and the J gene lost 6 bases, with 9 bases spanning the gap. CDR1 is MNHEY, CDR2 SVGAGI, per germline. In DNA, the CDR3 is TGTGCCAGCAGTTACAGGGCCTTGGATACGCAGTATTTT. It yields the protein CASSYRALDTQYF.

The chain combines TRBV4-3 with TRBJ2-3, with no clear D. V was trimmed by 1 base and J by 5 bases, leaving 19 bases between them. CDR3 size: 17 residues. CDR1 and CDR2 (germline): LGHNA, YSLEER. CDR3 region: CASSQGRRPSPGDTQYF. The CDR3 DNA sequence: TGCGCCAGCAGCCAAGGTCGTCGGCCATCCCCGGGAGATACGCAGTATTTT.

Comments on this clone: The sample has other DNA sequences that encode this CDR3 too. The V gene is TRBV13, the J gene TRBJ1-2; weak D call: TRBD1 (6 bases). Trimming took 5 bases from V and 8 from J, leaving 12 bases between them. Germline V gene lookup returns CDR1 PRHDT and CDR2 FYEKMQ (reference sequence). This CDR3 is 12 amino acids long. DNA of the CDR3: TGTGCCAGCAGCACACAGGGCTCCGGCTACACCTTC. Residues: CASSTQGSGYTF.

This clone is termed medium-sized (0.01 to 0.1%). The chain is built from TRBV4-1 and TRBJ1-5; a possible D gene is TRBD1 (5 bases). Per the germline V gene, CDR1 is MGHRA and CDR2 is YSYEKL. The length of the CDR3 is 17 residues. V was shortened by 4 bases and J by 1 base, with 17 bases between the two germline ends. CDR3 protein: CASSLRLAGSSNQPQHF. The CDR3 DNA reads TGCGCCAGCAGCCTACGGTTGGCAGGGTCGAGCAATCAGCCCCAGCATTTT.

CDR3 coding DNA: TGTGCCAGCAGTTCCAATAGGGGGGCGGAGTATGGCTACACCTTC. Its protein product is CASSSNRGAEYGYTF. This sequence joins TRBV28 and TRBJ1-2, with D maybe TRBD1 (6 bases). Germline V gives CDR1 MDHEN, CDR2 SYDVKM. V shed 4 bases and J shed 5 bases, with 17 bases lying between them. This CDR3 spans 15 amino acids.

The V gene is TRBV9, the J gene TRBJ1-4; D remains ambiguous. From germline, CDR1 is SGDLS and CDR2 YYNGEE. Deletions cut 2 bases from V and 2 bases from J, with 10 bases between. The CDR3 length is 15 residues. This CDR3 is CASSVDPLTNEKLFF. DNA for the CDR3: TGTGCCAGCAGCGTTGATCCGCTGACTAATGAAAAACTGTTTTTT.

The chain is built from TRBV16 and TRBJ2-2; D gene uncertain. Germline-derived CDR1 and CDR2 are KGHSY and FQNENV. This CDR3 has 12 residues. V was shortened by 4 bases and J by 1 base, with 1 base between the two germline ends. The CDR3 region has the DNA TGTGCCAGCAGCCTGAACACCGGGGAGCTGTTTTTT. Protein sequence: CASSLNTGELFF.

By share, this clone counts as medium-sized (0.01 to 0.1%). V gene TRBV7-3 combines with J gene TRBJ2-3; 9 bases are shared with TRBD2. Germline assignment: CDR1 SGHTA and CDR2 FQGTGA. The CDR3 is made up of 15 amino acids. Losses at the gene ends were 3 bases for V and 6 bases for J; bases not matched to a gene: 7. CDR3 sequence (DNA): TGTGCCAGCAGCTTTGCTAGCGGGGCGGGGGATACGCAGTATTTT. Its translation is CASSFASGAGDTQYF.

The chain couples TRBV7-6 to TRBJ2-5, with 8 bases aligning to TRBD2. This CDR3 comprises 14 residues. The V gene's germline CDR1 is SGHVS and CDR2 FNYEAQ. V shed 5 bases and J 1 base; nucleotides not matched to a gene: 3. The CDR3 here is CASSPGTSQETQYF. The CDR3 nucleotides read TGTGCCAGCAGCCCCGGGACTAGCCAAGAGACCCAGTACTTC. Full variable domain (remainder filled in from reference TRBV7-6 and TRBJ2-5): GAGVSQSPRYKVTKRGQDVALRCDPISGHVSLYWYRQALGQGPEFLTYFNYEAQQDKSGLPNDRFSAERPEGSISTLTIQRTEQRDSAMYRCASSPGTSQETQYFGPGTRLLVL.

The V and J genes are TRBV29-1 and TRBJ2-3; tentatively, D is TRBD1 or TRBD2 (5 bases each). Germline V gene lookup returns CDR1 SQVTM and CDR2 ANQGSEA. There are 16 residues in the CDR3. Trimming pared 1 base from V and 4 bases from J, leaving 18 bases between. In DNA, the CDR3 is TGCAGCGTTGAAGGGGGACGTCTACTCGATTCAGATACGCAGTATTTT. It yields the protein CSVEGGRLLDSDTQYF.

The V call is TRBV7-6, the J call TRBJ2-7; D is perhaps TRBD2 (7 bases). Germline V gene data show CDR1 as SGHVS and CDR2 as FNYEAQ. The CDR3 has 14 residues. V was cut by 0 bases and J by 4 bases, with 10 bases left in between. CDR3 sequence (DNA): TGTGCCAGCAGCTTAGCGGGGGGGCTTTACGAGCAGTACTTC. Amino acid sequence: CASSLAGGLYEQYF. The complete variable domain, with remaining parts taken from reference TRBV7-6 and TRBJ2-7, reads GAGVSQSPRYKVTKRGQDVALRCDPISGHVSLYWYRQALGQGPEFLTYFNYEAQQDKSGLPNDRFSAERPEGSISTLTIQRTEQRDSAMYRCASSLAGGLYEQYFGPGTRLTVT.

The chain employs TRBV30 and TRBJ1-4; D is ambiguous. This CDR3 has 15 amino acids. Trimming cost V 0 bases and J 6 bases, with 14 bases left between them. Germline loops: CDR1 GTSNPN, CDR2 SVGIG (reference sequence). The CDR3 sequence: CAWSVEGPGYEKLFF. The DNA for the CDR3 is TGTGCCTGGAGTGTAGAGGGCCCGGGATATGAAAAACTGTTTTTT.

The chain carries TRBV28 and TRBJ2-7, with a tentative D call TRBD1 (6 bases). V was clipped by 11 bases and J by 2 bases, with 19 bases between them. The CDR3 sequence is 14 residues long. The germline CDR1 and CDR2 sequences are MDHEN and SYDVKM. The CDR3, as DNA: TGTGCCTCACAGGGCATGGACAGTACCTACGAGCAGTACTTC. Translated, it gives CASQGMDSTYEQYF.

V usage is TRBV11-2 and J usage is TRBJ1-1, with D perhaps matching TRBD1 (5 bases). CDR3 length: 12 amino acids. CDR1 is SGHAT, CDR2 FQNNGV, per germline. Between the trimmed V and J ends, which lost 8 bases and 3 bases, there was a span of 10 bases. The CDR3 DNA sequence: TGTGCCAGCTGGGGGGTAGACACTGAAGCTTTCTTT. Protein product: CASWGVDTEAFF.

The chain combines TRBV5-4 with TRBJ2-5, with a tentative D call TRBD2 (5 bases). Germline V CDR1 and CDR2: SGHNT, YYREEE (reference sequence). V gave up 0 bases and J gave up 5 bases, with 8 bases separating them. This CDR3 spans 13 amino acids. This CDR3 is CASSLGGSETQYF. CDR3 DNA: TGTGCCAGCAGCTTGGGAGGGTCCGAGACCCAGTACTTC.

The chain recombines TRBV6-1 with TRBJ2-7; tentative D call: TRBD1 (6 bases). This CDR3 comprises 14 residues. Trimming pared 4 bases from V and 5 bases from J, leaving 15 bases between. Per the germline V gene, CDR1 is MNHNS and CDR2 is SASEGT. CDR3 sequence (DNA): TGTGCCAGCAGTGTAAACAGGGAGTTCGACGAGCAGTACTTC. As protein: CASSVNREFDEQYF.

Of note for this clone: It is unclear where the CDR3 begins or ends on the DNA, so no DNA is shown, and the CDR3 is as TCRdb lists it. This chain uses TRBV10-2 with TRBJ2-2. Germline CDR1 reads WSHSY; CDR2 reads SAAADI. The CDR3 is 14 residues long, ends included. The CDR3 loop reads CANSSTSNTGELFF.

By frequency in the sample, this clone is medium-sized. The chain couples TRBV15 to TRBJ2-5; possibly TRBD1 or TRBD2 for D (5 bases each). This CDR3 has 15 amino acids. V lost 1 base and J lost 7, with 16 bases in between. The germline V gene encodes CDR1 LNHNV and CDR2 YYDKDF (reference sequence). The CDR3 reads CATSRGEGEFRTQYF. The DNA for the CDR3 is TGTGCCACCAGCAGAGGGGAAGGGGAGTTTCGGACCCAGTACTTC.

This chain connects TRBV9 to TRBJ2-3; TRBD2 matches at 8 bases. The V gene's germline CDR1 is SGDLS and CDR2 YYNGEE. The CDR3 loop spans 14 amino acids. After removal of 4 bases from V and 3 bases from J, the junction contained 4 bases not matched to a gene. For the CDR3, the DNA is TGTGCCAGCAGCCCGGGGGGGGGAACAGATACGCAGTATTTT. It is translated as CASSPGGGTDTQYF.

The chain combines TRBV10-3 with TRBJ2-5; a possible D gene is TRBD2 (6 bases). The germline CDR1 and CDR2 sequences are ENHRY and SYGVKD. V lost 0 bases and J lost 5, with 13 bases in between. The CDR3 loop spans 15 amino acids. CDR3 loop: CAISESDTSTETQYF. The DNA for the CDR3 is TGTGCCATCAGTGAGTCGGATACTAGCACTGAGACCCAGTACTTC.

This clone is labeled as large. This rearrangement joins TRBV27 to TRBJ1-5; D not certain. The CDR3 runs to 13 residues. Per germline, CDR1 MNHEY and CDR2 SMNVEV (reference sequence). Trimming left V 6 bases short and J 6 bases short, with 12 bases between. This CDR3 is CASSFGSGQPQHF. The CDR3 DNA sequence: TGTGCCAGCAGCTTCGGGTCGGGTCAGCCCCAGCATTTT.

CDR3 amino acids: CASSPRGQYGELFF. CDR3 coding DNA: TGTGCCAGCAGCCCACGCGGACAATATGGGGAGCTGTTTTTT. The V gene is TRBV13, the J gene TRBJ2-2; D perhaps matches TRBD1 (5 bases). This CDR3 region has 14 residues. The germline V gene encodes CDR1 PRHDT and CDR2 FYEKMQ (reference sequence). V was pared by 5 bases and J by 8 bases, with 15 bases between. Filled out from reference TRBV13 and TRBJ2-2, the complete variable domain reads AAGVIQSPRHLIKEKRETATLKCYPIPRHDTVYWYQQGPGQDPQFLISFYEKMQSDKGSIPDRFSAQQFSDYHSELNMSSLELGDSALYFCASSPRGQYGELFFGEGSRLTVL.

This chain joins TRBV27 and TRBJ2-3; 13 bases map to TRBD2. Germline lookup yields CDR1 MNHEY and CDR2 SMNVEV (reference sequence). V was clipped by 7 bases and J by 4 bases; unmatched bases: 14. The CDR3 contains 18 residues. CDR3 DNA: TGTGCCAGCACCATGGGAACTAGCGGGGGGGCGATCGCAGATACGCAGTATTTT. Its translation: CASTMGTSGGAIADTQYF.

CDR3 region: CSVVLGLRFNYGYTF. The CDR3 DNA is TGCAGCGTTGTCCTGGGACTTCGCTTTAATTATGGCTACACCTTC. The V call is TRBV29-1, the J call TRBJ1-2, with TRBD1 as a possible D gene (5 bases). There are 15 residues in the CDR3. Germline V CDR1 and CDR2: SQVTM, ANQGSEA. Trimming pared 4 bases from V and 5 bases from J, leaving 20 bases between.

This chain links TRBV11-2 with TRBJ2-7, with a possible D match to TRBD2 (5 bases). The CDR3 loop spans 13 amino acids. Germline V gene data show CDR1 as SGHAT and CDR2 as FQNNGV. The V end was cut by 1 base, the J end by 3 bases, with 7 bases between. In DNA form, the CDR3 reads TGTGCCAGCAGCTTAGGGACTTACTACGAGCAGTACTTC. Its translation: CASSLGTYYEQYF.

The chain carries TRBV7-9 and TRBJ1-6; D is unresolved. Germline loops: CDR1 SEHNR, CDR2 FQNEAQ (reference sequence). This CDR3 comprises 14 residues. V was trimmed by 0 bases and J by 7 bases, leaving 7 bases between them. As DNA, the CDR3 is TGTGCCAGCAGCTTAGCGGTGTACAATTCACCCCTCCACTTT. It encodes CASSLAVYNSPLHF.

The table lists this clone with a few counts. The CDR3 protein is CASSQAYTDTQYF. The CDR3 DNA is TGCGCCAGCAGCCAAGCTTACACAGATACGCAGTATTTT. This sequence joins TRBV4-1 and TRBJ2-3; D ambiguous. CDR3 size: 13 residues. Trimming took off 1 base at V and 2 bases at J, with 4 bases between the two ends. Looked up from germline, CDR1 is MGHRA and CDR2 is YSYEKL.

The chain combines TRBV14 with TRBJ2-6; no definite D call. Trimming removed 0 bases at V and 0 bases at J, with 21 bases between. CDR1 is SGHDN and CDR2 is FVKESK in the germline V gene. The CDR3 is made up of 21 amino acids. The CDR3 DNA is TGTGCCAGCAGCCAAGATCCCCCGCCGGAGAGAGGTATCTCTGGGGCCAACGTCCTGACTTTC. This gives the protein CASSQDPPPERGISGANVLTF.

V is TRBV6-6 and J is TRBJ2-2; D is undetermined. Trimming removed 5 bases at V and 8 bases at J, with 12 bases between. Per the germline V gene, CDR1 is MNHNY and CDR2 is SVGAGI (reference sequence). This CDR3 has 13 amino acids. CDR3 nucleotide sequence: TGTGCCAGCAGTATCTCACCGGTGGGGGAGCTGTTTTTT. Translating it yields CASSISPVGELFF.